The text below deals with one TCR beta chain. Its antigen has not been determined. No clone much larger than this one lies a single base away; base qualities are absent. The library was prepared using the immunoSEQ multiplex PCR assay. For the multiplex PCR, a mixture combining 60 forward primers for TCR Vbeta segments and 13 reverse primers for TCR Jbeta segments was used. Amplification of the CDR3 region of rearranged TCR beta genes was performed with a multiplex PCR assay on genomic DNA. On the Illumina HiSeq System, the amplified TCR beta libraries were sequenced as 87-base-pair reads. The source study handled its data this way. A later analysis counted approximately 74 million unique TCR beta chains across the 650 to 800 repertoires, and around 9.9 million of these chains were shared by at least two donors. To remove PCR and sequencing errors, raw reads were error-corrected and collapsed into unique sequences using a nearest-neighbor algorithm that merged closely related sequences. Alignment of CDR3 sequences to IMGT reference sequences was used to assign V, D and J gene segments. Each retained sequence needed at least a six-nucleotide match to both a V gene segment and a J gene segment. Rearrangements were classified as productive when the CDR3 lacked stop codons and remained in frame with V and J, and all other rearrangements were classified as non-productive. Following IMGT convention, CDR3 was defined as the stretch from the second conserved V-encoded cysteine to the conserved J-encoded phenylalanine. Sequences without an unambiguous match to a single V gene segment were excluded from the earlier analysis of 500 to 700 of the donors. An earlier analysis of over 450 of the donors classified V segments as functional when productive rearrangements were above 56.7% and as segregating when the standard deviation between donors was above 5%. To diagnose cytomegalovirus status from the catalog of TCR beta chain sequences, a statistical classification framework was built. V and J gene assignment, in a later analysis, came from comparing TCR nucleotide sequences with IMGT/GENE-DB human TR gene sequences. The TCRdist pipeline was used in a later analysis to assign CDR3 sequences and most-parsimonious VDJ recombination scenarios. In a later analysis, each TCR beta chain was defined by its CDR3 amino acid sequence together with its V-gene family, and reads without a unique V-gene family were excluded. To address suspected cross-contamination and a sequencing artifact, a later analysis removed roughly 580 highly shared, low-generation-probability nucleotide sequences. In a later analysis, a clonal expansion index for each public chain was calculated from normalized within-repertoire ranks of inferred template counts. Generation probabilities in a later analysis came from a VDJ recombination model fitted to out-of-frame rearrangements, and those results were checked against IGoR. In a later analysis, hypergeometric tests were used to score TCR-TCR, TCR-HLA and TCR-CMV co-occurrence, with a repertoire-size bias correction applied to TCR pairs. False discovery rates were estimated in a later analysis by permuting HLA or CMV assignments 20 times. In a later analysis, co-occurring TCRs were grouped with DBSCAN, and TCRdist sequence similarity was added when clustering was performed within HLA-allele-positive subsets. Repertoires with fewer than 30,000 or more than 120,000 public chains were left out of co-occurrence clustering, as were a handful of repertoires with anomalous nucleotide sharing. TCRdb carries this immuneACCESS record with in-frame sequences only. Its versions omit some clonotypes, under half of them owing to an unresolved V gene in the studies checked, with the rest unexplained. That table gives V, J and clone size, and the DNA gave D and trimming. The sample data list some 88,000 clones, and approximately 71% of these were observed just once. Roughly 15% of the sample rests with the top ten.

The sample belongs to a study of cytomegalovirus exposure and HLA in healthy donors (dated by TCRdb to 2016 to 2017). In terms of the full investigation: According to an earlier analysis of around 600 of the donors, some 170 million T cells yielded roughly 110 million unique TCR beta sequences and approximately 280 Gb of sequence data. Roughly 300 gigabases of sequencing data and 70 million to 100 million unique TCR sequences made up an early release that covered approximately 620 HLA-typed donors. All discovery cohort repertoires had been generated on a single sequencing platform. A later analysis re-examined previously published TCR beta repertoires from just over 650 donors and added high-resolution HLA genotyping to investigate patterns of TCR occurrence. Of the approximately 370 genotyped donors, 75% to 85% were placed in the genetic ancestry cluster associated with self-reported Caucasian donors. The study was designed to test whether signatures of past pathogen exposure could be identified by cataloging public T cell receptors. The study combined high-throughput TCR immunosequencing, statistical association of individual TCRs with disease status, and machine learning to predict cytomegalovirus infection status. In an earlier analysis of roughly 600 of the donors, high-throughput TCR beta sequencing was used to judge whether each TCR beta V gene segment behaved as functional or pseudogenic. The later analysis used no new phenotypic data to find candidate immune exposures, relying instead on TCR beta sequences and their occurrence across donors. Typing coverage differed by locus: A, B, C, DRB1 and DQB1 were typed in about 620-640 donors, DQA1 in about 500, DPA1 in some 570, and DPB1 in just under 490. Besides the first cohort of 666 subjects, a separate validation cohort made up of 120 or so different subjects was used. Five DR-DQ haplotypes were handled as single units for association and clustering because linkage in the cohort was strong. Across under 500 genotyped donors of the cohort, an average of approximately 240,000 unique TCR beta nucleotide sequences per donor were sequenced, and approximately 17% of those sequences were non-productive. The study used immunosequencing to profile the T cell repertoires of approximately 640 subjects and linked those repertoires to cytomegalovirus serostatus. In a later genetic analysis, genome-wide SNP genotypes for about 65% of the roughly 700 donors were used, and that subset was treated as a discovery cohort. Donor age, sex, ethnicity and CMV serostatus were compiled alongside the repertoire data. HLA typing included class I and class II loci at four-digit resolution.

Summary of the overall study and its limitations: Compared with equally common non-associated chains, HLA-associated TCR beta chains in a later analysis were more clonally expanded and had lower generation probabilities. Three of the identified cytomegalovirus-associated TCR beta chains were confirmed in vitro to be specific for cytomegalovirus antigens. The authors suggested that the approach could potentially be extended to other disease states and immunological phenotypes. A cluster of highly shared sequence variants was judged likely to represent a technical artifact of the sequencing pipeline. Assigning TCR associations to individual alleles was difficult when HLA alleles, especially DR and DQ, strongly co-occurred. According to a later analysis, most CMV-associated TCR beta chains appeared to be HLA-restricted, and the HLA associations seemed to be driven largely by CMV exposure. A later analysis reported that several top co-occurrence clusters appeared linked to parvovirus B19, influenza, CMV and Epstein-Barr virus. Only TCR beta chains were sequenced in this cohort, and the absence of alpha or paired-chain data limited detectable features. A later genetic analysis reported fewer N-insertions in productive TCRs among donors in an Asian-associated ancestry cluster than the roughly 700-donor mean. A further reported finding was that TCR beta sequences accurately predicted the HLA-A and HLA-B alleles for most subjects in the first cohort. Cytomegalovirus status was reported to be diagnosed by the classifier with high specificity and sensitivity in both the original and validation cohorts. Some IMGT-functional V segments, including TRBV6-2 and TRBV6-3, could not be distinguished by the 87-base-pair reads and were therefore excluded. Because counts were too low, more than 15 rarely observed V segments, including chromosome 9 orphons, were excluded from the earlier analysis of around 640 of the donors. In an earlier analysis of some 500 of the donors, most TCR beta V segments appeared in productive rearrangements about 87% or about 30% of the time, broadly matching IMGT annotations. Roughly uniform sequencing depth across donors was assumed in presence/absence analyses, although this assumption may not hold. V-gene and J-gene trimming of TCR beta chains was associated with a missense DCLRE1C variant in a later genetic analysis, and the association was replicated in an independent cohort. In a later analysis, the rate of TCR association differed among HLA loci, with DRB1 alleles having the most associated TCRs and HLA-C alleles having the fewest. The only immune exposure information available for the cohort was CMV serostatus. A total of around 150 TCR beta chains were listed by the study as associated with cytomegalovirus. Across donors, most TCR sequences were observed very rarely, whereas some public TCRs were present in many individuals. Correlated functional status among segregating V segments might reflect linkage disequilibrium, but an unknown experimental factor could not be ruled out. In a later analysis, over 15,000 TCR beta sequences were associated with specific HLA alleles at a false discovery rate of 0.05. Because HLA typing was missing for some donors at each locus, association tests included only the typed subset.

The cohort consisted of fewer than 700 healthy bone marrow donors. At the time of sampling, all cohort members were nominally healthy, though unrecorded immune exposures were likely present. The donor was CMV seropositive and belonged to the group of more than 250 seropositive cohort members. Every donor gave a peripheral blood sample, and the peripheral blood mononuclear cells from that sample were used for TCR beta sequencing. The Qiagen DNeasy Blood Extraction Kit was used to extract genomic DNA from the blood cell samples. Relative to germline, V is missing 6 bases and J is missing 6 bases, with 6 bases of the junction outside any gene match. Sequences MNHEY (CDR1) and SMNVEV (CDR2) are obtained from the germline V gene (reference sequence). The CDR3 numbers 14 residues from cysteine through phenylalanine. The CDR3 DNA has 42 bases and is translated from base 1.

The sequence links TRBV27 to TRBJ1-5, and 9 junction bases match TRBD1. The source of this sequence is a woman under 30 in good health and CMV-seropositive. Sequencing input: PBMCs. The sequenced DNA: TGTGCCAGCAGACCGGGACAGGGCCGTCAGCCCCAGCATTTT. This yields the protein CASRPGQGRQPQHF.